These 4 T cell receptor beta chains were sequenced from one sample in a study of OX40 agonist ivuxolimab in advanced cancers. Measured with immunoSEQ multiplex PCR; TCRdb has only the in-frame clones, and not every one. Of under 70,000 clones in the sample, 75% to 90% were seen once. The sample in question was CD4+ or CD8+ T cells sorted from blood, obtained in a trial of the OX40 agonist ivuxolimab. Source of these receptors: an adult with an advanced solid tumor such as melanoma, head and neck, liver or kidney cancer.

This clone has only one observation. The V gene is TRBV28, the J gene TRBJ2-5; TRBD1 matches at 7 bases. The CDR3 has 15 residues. J gave up 2 bases and V 2 bases, and 5 bases lay outside the gene matches. Germline-derived CDR1 and CDR2 are MDHEN and SYDVKM. The CDR3 protein is CASSLPGTDQETQYF. In DNA, the CDR3 is TGTGCCAGCAGTTTACCCGGGACAGATCAAGAGACCCAGTACTTC.

This chain joins TRBV5-4 and TRBJ1-1; TRBD1 matches 7 bases. Looked up from germline, CDR1 is SGHNT and CDR2 is YYREEE (reference sequence). This CDR3 is built from 13 residues. The V and J ends lost 4 bases and 4 bases, in that order; junction bases with no gene match: 4. The CDR3 spells CASSQTGLTEAFF. The DNA of the CDR3 is TGTGCCAGCAGCCAGACAGGGCTCACTGAAGCTTTCTTT.

The chain is built from TRBV11-3 and TRBJ2-3; the D is unclear. The germline gives CDR1 SGHNT, CDR2 YENEEA. The CDR3 contains 14 residues. Trimming left V 2 bases short and J 5 bases short, with 11 bases between. DNA for the CDR3: TGTGCCAGCAGCTTATCGTGGGCTCAAGATACGCAGTATTTT. It translates to CASSLSWAQDTQYF.

The chain combines TRBV2 with TRBJ2-7; the D gene is possibly TRBD1 (5 bases). Germline loops: CDR1 SNHLY, CDR2 FYNNEI. The CDR3 contains 12 residues. V was cut by 7 bases and J by 7 bases, with 14 bases left in between. CDR3 nucleotide sequence: TGTGCCAGCACCACAGGTCCAGGGGAGCAGTACTTC. This codes for CASTTGPGEQYF.